This T cell receptor beta chain derives from a study of blood T cells in healthy people across ages. General study points: There were more naive CD4+ cells and higher diversity in long-lived donors than in aged donors.

In regard to this clonotype: Its specificity is unknown.

Every participating donor contributed about 10 milliliters of peripheral blood through a draw. Primers used in a second PCR of roughly 7 to 11 cycles were a sample-barcoded 5' primer and a J-beta primer mix. TCRdb analysed the 5' RACE reads with MiXCR anew, one entry per CDR3 protein. In the table there are some 1.5 million distinct CDR3 sequences, roughly 27% of which are singletons. This CDR3 is 21 amino acids long. The V and J ends lost 0 bases and 0 bases, in that order; junction bases with no gene match: 8. The clonotype was recovered from a woman aged 30 to 39 in good health. V and J are TRBV12-3 or TRBV12-4 and TRBJ2-6, with 13 bases lining up with TRBD2. Input material: blood. The CDR3 nucleotides are TGTGCCAGCAGTTTAGCGCGGATTAGGACTAGCGGGAGCTCTGGGGCCAACGTCCTGACTTTC. Its protein product is CASSLARIRTSGSSGANVLTF.